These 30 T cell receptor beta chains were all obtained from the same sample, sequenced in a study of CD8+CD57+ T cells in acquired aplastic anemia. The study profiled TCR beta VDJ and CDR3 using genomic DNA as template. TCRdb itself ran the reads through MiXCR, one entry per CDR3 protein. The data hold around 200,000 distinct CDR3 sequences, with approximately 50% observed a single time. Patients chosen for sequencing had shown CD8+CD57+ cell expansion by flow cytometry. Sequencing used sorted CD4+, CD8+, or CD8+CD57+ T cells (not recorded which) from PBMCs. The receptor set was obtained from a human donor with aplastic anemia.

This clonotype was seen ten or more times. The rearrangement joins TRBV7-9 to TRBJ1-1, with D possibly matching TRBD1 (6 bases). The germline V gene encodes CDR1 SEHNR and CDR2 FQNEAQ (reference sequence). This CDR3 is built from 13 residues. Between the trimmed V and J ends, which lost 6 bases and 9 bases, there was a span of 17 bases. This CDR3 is CASRSRGGAQAFF. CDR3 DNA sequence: TGTGCCAGCAGGTCAAGGGGGGGGGCCCAAGCTTTCTTT.

The CDR3 region has the DNA TGTGCCACCTCGCTGCAGGGAAACACTGAAGCTTTCTTT. This codes for CATSLQGNTEAFF. The genes are TRBV12-3 or TRBV12-4 and TRBJ1-1; the D gene is possibly TRBD1 (5 bases). CDR3 size: 13 residues. Trimming removed 10 bases at V and 2 bases at J, with 14 bases between.

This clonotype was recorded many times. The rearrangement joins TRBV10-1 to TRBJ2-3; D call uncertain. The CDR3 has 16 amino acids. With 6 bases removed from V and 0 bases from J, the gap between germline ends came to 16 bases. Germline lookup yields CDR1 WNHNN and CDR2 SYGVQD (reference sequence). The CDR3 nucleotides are TGCGCCAGCAGGAGTGGGCTCCCTACTAGCACAGATACGCAGTATTTT. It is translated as CASRSGLPTSTDTQYF.

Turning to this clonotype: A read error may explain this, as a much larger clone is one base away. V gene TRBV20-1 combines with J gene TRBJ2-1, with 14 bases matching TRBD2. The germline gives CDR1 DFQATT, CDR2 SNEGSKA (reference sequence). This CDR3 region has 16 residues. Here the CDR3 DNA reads TGCAGTGCTCCGGGGACTAGCGGGAGCTCCTACGATGAGCAGTTCTTC. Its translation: CSAPGTSGSSYDEQFF.

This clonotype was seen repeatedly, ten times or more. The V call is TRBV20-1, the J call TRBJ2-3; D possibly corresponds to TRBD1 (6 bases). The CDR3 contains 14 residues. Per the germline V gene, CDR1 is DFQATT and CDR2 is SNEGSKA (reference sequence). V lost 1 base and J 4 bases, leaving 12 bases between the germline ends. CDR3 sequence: CSARGRGVADTQYF. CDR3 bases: TGCAGTGCTAGAGGCAGGGGAGTAGCAGATACGCAGTATTTT.

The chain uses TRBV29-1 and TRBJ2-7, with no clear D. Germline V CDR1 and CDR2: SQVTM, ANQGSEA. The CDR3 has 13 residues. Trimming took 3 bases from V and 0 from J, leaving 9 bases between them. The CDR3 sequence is CSVEFLSSYEQYF. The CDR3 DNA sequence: TGCAGCGTTGAGTTCCTCAGCTCCTACGAGCAGTACTTC.

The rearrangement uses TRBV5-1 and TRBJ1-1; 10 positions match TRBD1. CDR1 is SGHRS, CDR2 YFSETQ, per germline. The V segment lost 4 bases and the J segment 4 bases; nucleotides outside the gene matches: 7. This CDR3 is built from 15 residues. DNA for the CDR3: TGCGCCAGCAGCGAGCCTCGGACAGGGGGCACTGAAGCTTTCTTT. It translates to CASSEPRTGGTEAFF.

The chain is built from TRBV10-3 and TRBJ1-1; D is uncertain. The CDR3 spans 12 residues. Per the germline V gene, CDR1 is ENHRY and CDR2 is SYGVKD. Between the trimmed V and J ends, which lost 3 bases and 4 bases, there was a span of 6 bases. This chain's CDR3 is CAISERGTEAFF. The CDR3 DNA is TGTGCCATCAGTGAACGGGGCACTGAAGCTTTCTTT.

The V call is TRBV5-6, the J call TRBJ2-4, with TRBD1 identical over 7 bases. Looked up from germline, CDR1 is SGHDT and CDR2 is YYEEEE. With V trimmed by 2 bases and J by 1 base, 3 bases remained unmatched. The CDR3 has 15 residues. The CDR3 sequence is CASSLQGKAKNIQYF. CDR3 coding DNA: TGTGCCAGCAGCTTACAGGGGAAGGCCAAAAACATTCAGTACTTC.

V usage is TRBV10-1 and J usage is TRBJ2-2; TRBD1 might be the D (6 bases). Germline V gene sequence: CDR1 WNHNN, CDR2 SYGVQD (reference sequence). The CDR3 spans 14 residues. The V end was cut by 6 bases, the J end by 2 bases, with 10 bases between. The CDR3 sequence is CASRFGTNTGELFF. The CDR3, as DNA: TGCGCCAGCAGATTCGGGACAAACACCGGGGAGCTGTTTTTT.

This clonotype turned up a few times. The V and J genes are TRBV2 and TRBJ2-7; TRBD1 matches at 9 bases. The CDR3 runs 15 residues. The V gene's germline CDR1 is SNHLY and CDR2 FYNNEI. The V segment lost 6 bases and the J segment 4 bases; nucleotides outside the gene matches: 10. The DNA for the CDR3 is TGTGCCAGCAGAGGGACAGGGACAATTATTTACGAGCAGTACTTC. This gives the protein CASRGTGTIIYEQYF.

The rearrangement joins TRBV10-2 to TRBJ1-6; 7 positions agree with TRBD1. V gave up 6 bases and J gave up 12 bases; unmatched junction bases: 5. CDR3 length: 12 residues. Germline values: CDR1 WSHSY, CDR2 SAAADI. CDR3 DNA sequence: TGCGCCAGCAGAGGGGACAGTAGACCCCTCCACTTT. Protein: CASRGDSRPLHF.

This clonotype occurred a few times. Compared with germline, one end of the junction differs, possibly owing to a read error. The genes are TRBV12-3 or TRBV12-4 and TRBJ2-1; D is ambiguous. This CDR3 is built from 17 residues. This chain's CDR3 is CASSSIGGPRVYSEQFF. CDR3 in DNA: TGTGCCAGCAGTTCCATCGGTGGACCTCGGGTTTACAGTGAGCAGTTCTTC.

The CDR3 coding sequence is TGCGCCAGCAGTGGGCTAGCGGGAGCTGGATATGGCAATGAGCAGTTCTTC. Protein: CASSGLAGAGYGNEQFF. The chain links TRBV10-2 to TRBJ2-1; 10 positions match TRBD2. The V segment lost 4 bases and the J segment 6 bases; nucleotides outside the gene matches: 12. The germline V gene has CDR1 WSHSY and CDR2 SAAADI. CDR3 length: 17 amino acids.

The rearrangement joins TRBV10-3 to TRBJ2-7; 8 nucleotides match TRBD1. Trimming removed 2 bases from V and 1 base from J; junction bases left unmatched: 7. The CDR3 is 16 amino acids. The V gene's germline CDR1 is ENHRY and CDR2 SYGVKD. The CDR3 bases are TGTGCCATCAGTGAGGGACAGGGATACAGTTCCTACGAGCAGTACTTC. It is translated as CAISEGQGYSSYEQYF.

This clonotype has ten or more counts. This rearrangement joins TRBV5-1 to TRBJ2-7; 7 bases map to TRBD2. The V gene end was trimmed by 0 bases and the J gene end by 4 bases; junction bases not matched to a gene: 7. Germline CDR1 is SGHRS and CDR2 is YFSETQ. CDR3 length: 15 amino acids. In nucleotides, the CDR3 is TGCGCCAGCAGCTTGGCTCTAGCGGCTGAATACGAGCAGTACTTC. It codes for CASSLALAAEYEQYF.

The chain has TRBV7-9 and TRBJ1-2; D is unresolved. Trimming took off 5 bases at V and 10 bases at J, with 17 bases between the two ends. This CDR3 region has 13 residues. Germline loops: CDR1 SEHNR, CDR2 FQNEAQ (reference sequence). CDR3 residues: CASSPRGEEHYTF. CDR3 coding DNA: TGTGCCAGCAGCCCTCGTGGGGAGGAACACTACACCTTC.

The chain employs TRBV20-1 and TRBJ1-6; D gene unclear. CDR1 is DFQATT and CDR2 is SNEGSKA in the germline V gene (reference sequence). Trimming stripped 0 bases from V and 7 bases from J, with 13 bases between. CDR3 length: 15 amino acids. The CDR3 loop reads CSARDGLALNSPLHF. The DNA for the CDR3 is TGCAGTGCTAGAGATGGTCTTGCCCTCAATTCACCCCTCCACTTT.

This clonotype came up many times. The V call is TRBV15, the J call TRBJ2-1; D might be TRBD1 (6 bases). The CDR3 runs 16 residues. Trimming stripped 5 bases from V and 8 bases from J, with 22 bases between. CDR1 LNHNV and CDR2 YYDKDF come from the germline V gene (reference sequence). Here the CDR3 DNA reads TGTGCCACCAGCCCCGGGACAAGGGTCGGGGAGCATGAGCAGTTCTTC. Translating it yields CATSPGTRVGEHEQFF.

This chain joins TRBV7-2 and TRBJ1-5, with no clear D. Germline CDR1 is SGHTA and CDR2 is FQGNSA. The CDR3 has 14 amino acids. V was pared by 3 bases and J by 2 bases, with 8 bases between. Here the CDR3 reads CASSFGQGNQPQHF. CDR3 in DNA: TGTGCCAGCAGCTTCGGCCAGGGCAATCAGCCCCAGCATTTT.

The CDR3 sequence is CSATGQGGAGQHF. The CDR3 DNA is TGCAGTGCCACAGGACAAGGTGGGGCCGGCCAGCATTTT. V is TRBV20-1 and J is TRBJ1-5, with D maybe TRBD1 (5 bases). The CDR3 covers 13 residues. Trimming shortened V by 6 bases and J by 12 bases, and 21 bases separated the two germline ends. From germline, CDR1 is DFQATT and CDR2 SNEGSKA (reference sequence).

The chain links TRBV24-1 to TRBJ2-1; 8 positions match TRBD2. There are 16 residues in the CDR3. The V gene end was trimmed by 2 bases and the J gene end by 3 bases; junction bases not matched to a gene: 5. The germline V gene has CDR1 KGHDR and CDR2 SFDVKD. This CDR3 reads CATSDSSGTSYNEQFF. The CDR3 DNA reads TGTGCCACCAGTGATTCCTCCGGGACTAGCTACAATGAGCAGTTCTTC.

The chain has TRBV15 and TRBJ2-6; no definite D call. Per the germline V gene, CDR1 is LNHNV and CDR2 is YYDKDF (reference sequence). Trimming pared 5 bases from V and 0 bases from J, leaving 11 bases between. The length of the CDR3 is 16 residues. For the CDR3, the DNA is TGTGCCACCAGCCCGAGGATTGCCTCTGGGGCCAACGTCCTGACTTTC. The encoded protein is CATSPRIASGANVLTF. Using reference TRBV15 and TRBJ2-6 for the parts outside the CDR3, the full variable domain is DAMVIQNPRYQVTQFGKPVTLSCSQTLNHNVMYWYQQKSSQAPKLLFHYYDKDFNNEADTPDNFQSRRPNTSFCFLDIRSPGLGDTAMYLCATSPRIASGANVLTFGAGSRLTVL.

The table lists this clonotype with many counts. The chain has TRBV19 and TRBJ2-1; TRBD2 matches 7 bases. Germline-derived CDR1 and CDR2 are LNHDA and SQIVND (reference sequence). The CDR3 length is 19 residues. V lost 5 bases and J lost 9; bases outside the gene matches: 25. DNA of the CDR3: TGTGCCAGTAGTCCCTACTCGGGCGGGAGTGCACTGTTCCGGGGTGAGCAGTTCTTC. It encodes CASSPYSGGSALFRGEQFF.

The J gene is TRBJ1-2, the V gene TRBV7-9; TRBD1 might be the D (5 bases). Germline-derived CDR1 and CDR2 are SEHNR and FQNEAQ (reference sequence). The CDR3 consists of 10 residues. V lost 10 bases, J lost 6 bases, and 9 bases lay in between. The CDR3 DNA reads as TGTGCCACCGACAGTGATGGCTACACCTTC. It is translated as CATDSDGYTF.

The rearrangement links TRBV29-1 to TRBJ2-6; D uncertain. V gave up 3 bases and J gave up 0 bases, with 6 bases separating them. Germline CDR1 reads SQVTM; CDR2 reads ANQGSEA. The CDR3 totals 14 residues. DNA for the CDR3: TGCAGCGTTGATCATGCCTCTGGGGCCAACGTCCTGACTTTC. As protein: CSVDHASGANVLTF.

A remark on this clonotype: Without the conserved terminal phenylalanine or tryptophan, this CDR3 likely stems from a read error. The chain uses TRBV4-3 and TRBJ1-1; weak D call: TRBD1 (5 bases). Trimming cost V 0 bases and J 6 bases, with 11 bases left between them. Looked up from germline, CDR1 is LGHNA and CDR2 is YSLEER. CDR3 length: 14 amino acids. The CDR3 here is CASSQEEGTAEAFS. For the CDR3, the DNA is TGCGCCAGCAGCCAAGAAGAAGGGACCGCTGAAGCTTTCTCT.

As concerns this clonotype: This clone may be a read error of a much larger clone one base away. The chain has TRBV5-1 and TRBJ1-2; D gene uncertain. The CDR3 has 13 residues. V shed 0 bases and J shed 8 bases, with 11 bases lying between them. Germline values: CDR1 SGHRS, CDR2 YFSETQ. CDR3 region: CASSLAPREGYTF. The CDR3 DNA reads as TGCGCCAGCAGCTTGGCACCTAGGGAGGGCTACACCTTC.

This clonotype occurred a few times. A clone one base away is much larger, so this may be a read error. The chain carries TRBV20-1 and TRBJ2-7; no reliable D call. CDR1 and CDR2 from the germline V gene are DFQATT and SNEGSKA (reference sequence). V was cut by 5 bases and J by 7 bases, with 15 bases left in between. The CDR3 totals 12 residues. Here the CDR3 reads CSAYVAYNEQYF. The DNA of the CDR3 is TGCAGTGCTTATGTGGCTTACAATGAGCAGTACTTC.

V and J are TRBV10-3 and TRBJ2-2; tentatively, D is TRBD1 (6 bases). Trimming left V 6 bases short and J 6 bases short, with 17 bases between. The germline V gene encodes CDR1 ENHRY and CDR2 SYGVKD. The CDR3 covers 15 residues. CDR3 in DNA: TGTGCCATCAGGGGACCTTATGGGGGCCCCGGGGAGCTGTTTTTT. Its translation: CAIRGPYGGPGELFF.